This entry concerns a single T cell receptor beta chain. At one boundary the junction diverges from the germline segment, which might be a read error. This sample is part of a study of blood T cell repertoires in COVID-19. The data were produced by immunoSEQ multiplex PCR, yet TCRdb's version contains in-frame clones alone and is incomplete. The sample consists of over 80,000 clones, roughly nine tenths of them appearing once. The CDR3 covers 16 residues. From germline, CDR1 is SSHAT and CDR2 FNYEAQ (reference sequence). This chain joins TRBV7-7 and TRBJ2-1; TRBD2 might be the D (5 bases). The clonotype comes from a man between 50 and 59 years old with acute or convalescent COVID-19. Sequencing was done on a sample of peripheral blood. CDR3 nucleotide sequence: TGTGCTAGCAGCTTATCCGAGTATATATTGCGGGATGAGCAGTTCTTC. This translates into CASSLSEYILRDEQFF. Full variable domain (remainder filled in from reference TRBV7-7 and TRBJ2-1): GAGVSQSPRYKVTKRGQDVTLRCDPISSHATLYWYQQALGQGPEFLTYFNYEAQPDKSGLPSDRFSAERPEGSISTLTIQRTEQRDSAMYRCASSLSEYILRDEQFFGPGTRLTVL.